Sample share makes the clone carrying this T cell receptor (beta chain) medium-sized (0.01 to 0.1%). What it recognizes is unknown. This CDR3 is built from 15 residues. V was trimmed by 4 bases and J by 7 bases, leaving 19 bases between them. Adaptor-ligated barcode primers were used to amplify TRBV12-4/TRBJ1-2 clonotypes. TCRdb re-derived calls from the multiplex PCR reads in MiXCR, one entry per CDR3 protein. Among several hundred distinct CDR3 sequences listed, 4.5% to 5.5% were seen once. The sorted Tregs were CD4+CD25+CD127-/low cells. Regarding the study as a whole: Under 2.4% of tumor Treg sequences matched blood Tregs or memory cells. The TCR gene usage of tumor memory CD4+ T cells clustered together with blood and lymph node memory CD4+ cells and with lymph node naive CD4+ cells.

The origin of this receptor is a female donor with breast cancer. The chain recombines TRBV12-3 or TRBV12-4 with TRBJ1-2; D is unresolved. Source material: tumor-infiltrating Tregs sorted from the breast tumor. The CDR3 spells CASSSTSGYSPGYTF. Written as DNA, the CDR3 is TGTGCCAGCAGTTCGACAAGTGGTTATTCCCCTGGCTACACCTTC.